This entry lists 5 T cell receptor beta chains sequenced from one sample in a study of cytomegalovirus exposure and HLA in healthy donors. TCRdb keeps only in-frame clones here, not all; method: immunoSEQ multiplex PCR. The sample lists 140,000 or so clones; about nine tenths were seen once. The sequenced sample was PBMCs. Every receptor here comes from a young man in good health and CMV-seronegative.

The chain joins TRBV15 to TRBJ2-2, with a weak D call TRBD1 (5 bases). Germline V gives CDR1 LNHNV, CDR2 YYDKDF (reference sequence). The V end lost 2 bases, the J end lost 3 bases, and 7 bases lay between the germline ends. The CDR3 loop spans 14 amino acids. The CDR3 protein is CATSRTGYTGELFF. DNA of the CDR3: TGTGCCACCAGCAGAACAGGCTACACCGGGGAGCTGTTTTTT. Filled out from reference TRBV15 and TRBJ2-2, the complete variable domain reads DAMVIQNPRYQVTQFGKPVTLSCSQTLNHNVMYWYQQKSSQAPKLLFHYYDKDFNNEADTPDNFQSRRPNTSFCFLDIRSPGLGDTAMYLCATSRTGYTGELFFGEGSRLTVL.

As DNA, the CDR3 is TGTGCCAGTAGTATCTCGGGGGGCGGCTCCTACGAGCAGTACTTC. Its protein is CASSISGGGSYEQYF. The chain couples TRBV19 to TRBJ2-7; D is perhaps TRBD2 (7 bases). V lost 3 bases and J lost 0, with 12 bases in between. The CDR3 totals 15 residues. Germline V gene data show CDR1 as LNHDA and CDR2 as SQIVND (reference sequence).

V and J are TRBV7-7 and TRBJ2-5, with 8 bases lining up with TRBD2. The germline gives CDR1 SSHAT, CDR2 FNYEAQ (reference sequence). Trimming cost V 1 base and J 2 bases; bases outside gene matches: 3. The CDR3 covers 15 residues. Here the CDR3 reads CASSLGPSGQETQYF. Here the CDR3 DNA reads TGTGCCAGCAGCTTAGGTCCTAGCGGGCAAGAGACCCAGTACTTC.

The chain employs TRBV20-1 and TRBJ1-1; D gene ambiguous. In germline, CDR1 is DFQATT, CDR2 SNEGSKA (reference sequence). V lost 3 bases and J 6 bases, leaving 8 bases between the germline ends. This CDR3 has 11 amino acids. The DNA of the CDR3 is TGCAGTGCTAGTACGGTGGCTGAAGCTTTCTTT. It encodes CSASTVAEAFF.

This chain joins TRBV6-4 and TRBJ2-7, with D perhaps TRBD1 (6 bases). Germline V CDR1 and CDR2: MRHNA, SNTAGT. Trimming cost V 4 bases and J 2 bases, with 24 bases left between them. The CDR3 is 18 residues long. CDR3 in amino acids: CASSVPRHDQDRTYEQYV. CDR3 DNA sequence: TGTGCCAGCAGTGTTCCGAGGCACGATCAAGACAGGACCTACGAGCAGTACGTC.